This T cell receptor (beta chain) was profiled in a study of blood T cell repertoires in COVID-19. In the original analysis: Scientists estimated how many nucleated cells there were by amplifying reference gene primers. TCRdb's table, derived via immunoSEQ multiplex PCR, lists solely in-frame clones and lacks some. V, J and clone size are taken as reported in that table, and D and trimming were inferred from the DNA itself. The data show about 250,000 clones, with about 86% seen just once and over 1.2% held by the top ten. The J segment lost 3 bases and the V segment lost 5 bases, leaving 8 bases of the junction unmatched. Germline V CDR1 and CDR2: SEHNR, FQNEAQ (reference sequence). The CDR3 totals 17 residues.

The specimen sequenced was peripheral blood. This sequence was found in an elderly man with acute or convalescent COVID-19. The V call is TRBV7-9, the J call TRBJ2-1; 12 bases map to TRBD2. In DNA form, the CDR3 reads TGTGCCAGCAGCCCTAGACTAGCGGGAGTTGGCTACAATGAGCAGTTCTTC. Its translation: CASSPRLAGVGYNEQFF. Filled out from reference TRBV7-9 and TRBJ2-1, the complete variable domain reads DTGVSQNPRHKITKRGQNVTFRCDPISEHNRLYWYRQTLGQGPEFLTYFQNEAQLEKSRLLSDRFSAERPKGSFSTLEIQRTEQGDSAMYLCASSPRLAGVGYNEQFFGPGTRLTVL.